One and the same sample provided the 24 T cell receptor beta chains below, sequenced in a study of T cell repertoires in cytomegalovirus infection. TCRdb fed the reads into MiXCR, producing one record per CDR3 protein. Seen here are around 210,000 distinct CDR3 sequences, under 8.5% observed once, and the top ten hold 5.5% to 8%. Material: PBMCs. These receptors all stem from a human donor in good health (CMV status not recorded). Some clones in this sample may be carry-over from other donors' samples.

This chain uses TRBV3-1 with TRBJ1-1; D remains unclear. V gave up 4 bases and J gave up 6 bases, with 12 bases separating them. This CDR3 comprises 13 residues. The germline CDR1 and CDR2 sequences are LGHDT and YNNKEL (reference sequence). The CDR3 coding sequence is TGTGCCAGCAGCCGAGAGGGAGGGCCTGAAGCTTTCTTT. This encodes CASSREGGPEAFF.

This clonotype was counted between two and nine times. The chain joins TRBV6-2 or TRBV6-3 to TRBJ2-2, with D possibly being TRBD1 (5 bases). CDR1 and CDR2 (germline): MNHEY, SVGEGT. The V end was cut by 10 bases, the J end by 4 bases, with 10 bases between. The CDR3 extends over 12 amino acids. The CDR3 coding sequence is TGTGCCACCTCAGGGTTCACCGGGGAGCTGTTTTTT. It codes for CATSGFTGELFF.

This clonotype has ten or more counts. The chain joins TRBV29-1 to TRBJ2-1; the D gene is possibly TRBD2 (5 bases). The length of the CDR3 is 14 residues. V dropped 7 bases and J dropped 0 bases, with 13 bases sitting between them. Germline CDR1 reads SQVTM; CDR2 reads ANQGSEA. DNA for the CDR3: TGCAGCGCCTCTAGCCTACCCTCCTACAATGAGCAGTTCTTC. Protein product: CSASSLPSYNEQFF.

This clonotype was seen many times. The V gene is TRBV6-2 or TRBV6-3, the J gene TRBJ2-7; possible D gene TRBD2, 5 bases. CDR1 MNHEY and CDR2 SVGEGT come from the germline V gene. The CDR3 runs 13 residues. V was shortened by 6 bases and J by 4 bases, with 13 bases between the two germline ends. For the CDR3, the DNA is TGTGCCAGCAGCCAGATAGGAGGATACGAGCAGTACTTC. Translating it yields CASSQIGGYEQYF.

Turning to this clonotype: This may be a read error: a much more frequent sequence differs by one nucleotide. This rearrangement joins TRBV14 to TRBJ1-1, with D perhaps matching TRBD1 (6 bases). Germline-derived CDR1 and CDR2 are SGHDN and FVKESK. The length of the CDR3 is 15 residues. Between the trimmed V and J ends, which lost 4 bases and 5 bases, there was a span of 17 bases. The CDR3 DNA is TGTGCCAGCAGCCCCCCGATAGGGGGAGTGACTGAAGCTTTCTTT. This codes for CASSPPIGGVTEAFF.

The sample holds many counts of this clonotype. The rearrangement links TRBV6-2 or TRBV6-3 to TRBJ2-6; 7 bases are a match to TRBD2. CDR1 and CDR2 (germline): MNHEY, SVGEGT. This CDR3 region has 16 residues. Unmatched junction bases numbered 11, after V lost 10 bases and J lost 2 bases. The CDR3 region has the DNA TGTGCCACGGAATCCCGGGGGGAAGCTGGGGCCAACGTCCTGACTTTC. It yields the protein CATESRGEAGANVLTF.

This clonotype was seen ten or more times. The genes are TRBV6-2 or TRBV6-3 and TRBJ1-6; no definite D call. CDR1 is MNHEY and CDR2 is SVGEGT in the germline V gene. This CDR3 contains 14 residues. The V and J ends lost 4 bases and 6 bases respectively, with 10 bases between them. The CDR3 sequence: CASSLYLTNSPLHF. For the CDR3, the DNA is TGTGCCAGCAGTTTGTACCTAACTAATTCACCCCTCCACTTT.

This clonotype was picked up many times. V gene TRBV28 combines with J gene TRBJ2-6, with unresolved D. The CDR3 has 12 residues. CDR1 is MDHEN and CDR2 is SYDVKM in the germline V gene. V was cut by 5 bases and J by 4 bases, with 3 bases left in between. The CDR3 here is CASSQGANVLTF. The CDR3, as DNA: TGTGCCAGCAGTCAGGGGGCCAACGTCCTGACTTTC.

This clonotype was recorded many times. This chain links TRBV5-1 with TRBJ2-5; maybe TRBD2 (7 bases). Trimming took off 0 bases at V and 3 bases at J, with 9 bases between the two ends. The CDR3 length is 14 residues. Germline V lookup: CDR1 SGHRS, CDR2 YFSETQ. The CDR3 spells CASSLGGGEETQYF. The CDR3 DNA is TGCGCCAGCAGCTTGGGCGGGGGCGAAGAGACCCAGTACTTC.

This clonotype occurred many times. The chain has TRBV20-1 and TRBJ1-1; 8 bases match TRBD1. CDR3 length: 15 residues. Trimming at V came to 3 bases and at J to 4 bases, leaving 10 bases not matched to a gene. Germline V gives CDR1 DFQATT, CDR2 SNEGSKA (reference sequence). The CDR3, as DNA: TGCAGTGCTAGTATACCGGGACAGGTCGGCACTGAAGCTTTCTTT. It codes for CSASIPGQVGTEAFF.

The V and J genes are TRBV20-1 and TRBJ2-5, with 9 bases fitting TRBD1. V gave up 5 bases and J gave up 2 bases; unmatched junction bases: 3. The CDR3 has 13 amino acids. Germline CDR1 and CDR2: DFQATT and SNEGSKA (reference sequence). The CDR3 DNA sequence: TGCAGTGCTGGACAGGGGAGGCAAGAGACCCAGTACTTC. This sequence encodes CSAGQGRQETQYF.

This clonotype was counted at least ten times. For the CDR3, the DNA is TGTGCCAGCAGCTTAGGGGTTTCCGCCACTGGGGCCAACGTCCTGACTTTC. It codes for CASSLGVSATGANVLTF. The V gene is TRBV13, the J gene TRBJ2-6; D uncertain. Germline lookup yields CDR1 PRHDT and CDR2 FYEKMQ (reference sequence). This CDR3 is 17 amino acids long. V lost 0 bases and J 2 bases, leaving 11 bases between the germline ends.

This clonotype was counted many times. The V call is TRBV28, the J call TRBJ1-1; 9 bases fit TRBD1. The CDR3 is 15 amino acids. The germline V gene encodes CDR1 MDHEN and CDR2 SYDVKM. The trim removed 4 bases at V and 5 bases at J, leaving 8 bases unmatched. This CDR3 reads CASSSPRDRETEAFF. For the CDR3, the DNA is TGTGCCAGCAGTTCCCCCCGGGACAGGGAAACTGAAGCTTTCTTT.

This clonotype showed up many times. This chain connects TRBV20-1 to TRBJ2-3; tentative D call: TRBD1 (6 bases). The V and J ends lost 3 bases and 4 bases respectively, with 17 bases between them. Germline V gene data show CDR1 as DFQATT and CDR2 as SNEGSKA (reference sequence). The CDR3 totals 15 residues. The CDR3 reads CSARNYNRDPDTQYF. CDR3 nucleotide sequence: TGCAGTGCTAGGAATTATAACAGGGATCCAGATACGCAGTATTTT.

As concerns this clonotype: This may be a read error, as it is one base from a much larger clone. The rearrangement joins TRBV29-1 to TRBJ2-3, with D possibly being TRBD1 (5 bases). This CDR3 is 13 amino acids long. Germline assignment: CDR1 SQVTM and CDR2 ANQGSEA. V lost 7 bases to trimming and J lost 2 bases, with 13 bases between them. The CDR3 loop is CSGRQSFTDTQYF. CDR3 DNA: TGCAGCGGCAGACAGAGCTTCACAGATACGCAGTATTTT.

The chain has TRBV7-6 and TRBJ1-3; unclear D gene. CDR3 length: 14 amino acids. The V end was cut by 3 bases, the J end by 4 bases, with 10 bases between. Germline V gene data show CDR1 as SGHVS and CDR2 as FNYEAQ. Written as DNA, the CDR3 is TGTGCCAGCAGCTTGGGAGCGGGGGGAAACACCATATATTTT. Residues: CASSLGAGGNTIYF. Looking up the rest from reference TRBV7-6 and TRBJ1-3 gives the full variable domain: GAGVSQSPRYKVTKRGQDVALRCDPISGHVSLYWYRQALGQGPEFLTYFNYEAQQDKSGLPNDRFSAERPEGSISTLTIQRTEQRDSAMYRCASSLGAGGNTIYFGEGSWLTVV.

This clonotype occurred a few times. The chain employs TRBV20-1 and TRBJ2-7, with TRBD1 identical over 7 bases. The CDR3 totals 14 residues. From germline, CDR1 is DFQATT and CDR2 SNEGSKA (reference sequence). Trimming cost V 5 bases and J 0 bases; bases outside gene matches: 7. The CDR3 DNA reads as TGCAGTGCTGCTGACAGGGCCGCCTCCTACGAGCAGTACTTC. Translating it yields CSAADRAASYEQYF.

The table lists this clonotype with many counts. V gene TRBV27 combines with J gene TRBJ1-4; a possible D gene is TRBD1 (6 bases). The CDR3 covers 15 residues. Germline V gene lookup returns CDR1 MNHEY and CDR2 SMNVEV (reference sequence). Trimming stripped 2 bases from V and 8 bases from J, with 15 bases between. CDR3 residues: CASSLVGGPYEKLFF. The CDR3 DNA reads TGTGCCAGCAGTTTAGTAGGGGGTCCATACGAAAAACTGTTTTTT.

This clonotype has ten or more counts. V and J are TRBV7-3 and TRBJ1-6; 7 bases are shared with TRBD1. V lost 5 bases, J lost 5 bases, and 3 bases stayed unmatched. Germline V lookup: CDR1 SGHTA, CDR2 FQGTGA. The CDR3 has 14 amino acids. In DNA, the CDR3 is TGTGCCAGCAGCATAGGACAGGATAATTCACCCCTCCACTTT. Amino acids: CASSIGQDNSPLHF.

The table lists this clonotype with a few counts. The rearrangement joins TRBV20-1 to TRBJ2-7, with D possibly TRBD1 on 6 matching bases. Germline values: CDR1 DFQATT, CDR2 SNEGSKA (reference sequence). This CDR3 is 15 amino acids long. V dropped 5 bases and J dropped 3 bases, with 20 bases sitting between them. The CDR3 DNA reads TGCAGTGCTTTCACAGGGATAGGAAGGGACTACGAGCAGTACTTC. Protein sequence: CSAFTGIGRDYEQYF.

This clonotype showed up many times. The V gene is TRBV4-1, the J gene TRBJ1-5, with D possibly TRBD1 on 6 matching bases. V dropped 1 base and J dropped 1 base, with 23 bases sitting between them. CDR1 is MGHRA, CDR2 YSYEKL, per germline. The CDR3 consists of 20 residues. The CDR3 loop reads CASSQVGGEPGRVSNQPQHF. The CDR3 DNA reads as TGCGCCAGCAGCCAAGTGGGGGGCGAACCGGGGAGAGTAAGCAATCAGCCCCAGCATTTT.

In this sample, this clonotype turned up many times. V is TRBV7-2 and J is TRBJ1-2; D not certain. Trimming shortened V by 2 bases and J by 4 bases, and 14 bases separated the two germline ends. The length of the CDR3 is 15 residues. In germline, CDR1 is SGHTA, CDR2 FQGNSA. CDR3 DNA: TGTGCCAGCAGCTTACAGCCGAGCACACTCTATGGCTACACCTTC. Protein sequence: CASSLQPSTLYGYTF.

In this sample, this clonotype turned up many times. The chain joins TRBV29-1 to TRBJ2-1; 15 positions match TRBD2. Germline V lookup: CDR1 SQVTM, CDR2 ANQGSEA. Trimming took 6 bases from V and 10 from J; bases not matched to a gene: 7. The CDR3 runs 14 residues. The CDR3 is CSVRTSGGALEQFF. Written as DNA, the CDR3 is TGCAGCGTGAGGACTAGCGGGGGGGCTTTAGAGCAGTTCTTC.

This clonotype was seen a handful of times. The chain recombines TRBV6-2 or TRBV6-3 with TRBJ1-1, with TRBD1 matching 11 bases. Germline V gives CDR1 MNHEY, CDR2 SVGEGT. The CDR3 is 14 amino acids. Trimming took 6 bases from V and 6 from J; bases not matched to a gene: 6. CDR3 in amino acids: CASRLDRGPPEAFF. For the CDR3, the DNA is TGTGCCAGCAGACTGGACAGGGGGCCCCCTGAAGCTTTCTTT.